Following are 20 T cell receptor beta chains from one sample sequenced in a study of shared clonotypes between healthy human individuals. Measured with immunoSEQ multiplex PCR; TCRdb has only the in-frame clones, and not every one. The repertoire holds 600,000 or so clones, nearly 98% seen once, with approximately 0.33% in the top ten. Positively selected for CCR7, the CD45RO-negative cells used as naive CD8 cells excluded terminally differentiated effector memory CD45RA+ cells. Sample: naive CD8+ T cells sorted from blood. The receptor source for this set is a young man in good health.

The chain joins TRBV10-2 to TRBJ2-3; 9 bases line up with TRBD2. Trimming removed 5 bases from V and 2 bases from J; junction bases left unmatched: 2. The CDR3 is 14 residues long. Germline V gene lookup returns CDR1 WSHSY and CDR2 SAAADI. CDR3 bases: TGCGCCAGCAGTATAGCGGGGGTCACAGATACGCAGTATTTT. It is translated as CASSIAGVTDTQYF.

The chain joins TRBV15 to TRBJ2-5; possibly TRBD2 for D (5 bases). CDR1 and CDR2 from the germline V gene are LNHNV and YYDKDF (reference sequence). CDR3 size: 13 residues. Trimming shortened V by 11 bases and J by 0 bases, and 13 bases separated the two germline ends. In nucleotides, the CDR3 is TGTGCCTCCGGGGTACCGTACCAAGAGACCCAGTACTTC. It is translated as CASGVPYQETQYF.

The chain uses TRBV9 and TRBJ1-1; 7 nucleotides match TRBD1. J lost 0 bases, V lost 3 bases, and 8 bases had no gene match. In germline, CDR1 is SGDLS, CDR2 YYNGEE. This CDR3 comprises 16 residues. CDR3 bases: TGTGCCAGCAGCGATGGGACAGCCGAAATGAACACTGAAGCTTTCTTT. This codes for CASSDGTAEMNTEAFF.

The chain joins TRBV4-3 to TRBJ2-1; D may be TRBD2 (7 bases). V lost 0 bases and J 6 bases, leaving 12 bases between the germline ends. Germline CDR1 is LGHNA and CDR2 is YSLEER. The CDR3 covers 15 residues. The CDR3 here is CASSQDRGAFNEQFF. The DNA for the CDR3 is TGCGCCAGCAGCCAAGATCGGGGGGCGTTCAATGAGCAGTTCTTC.

The chain couples TRBV4-3 to TRBJ2-7; TRBD1 is a possible D gene (6 bases). Germline CDR1 and CDR2: LGHNA and YSLEER. The CDR3 contains 16 residues. V was shortened by 1 base and J by 0 bases, with 13 bases between the two germline ends. Here the CDR3 DNA reads TGCGCCAGCAGCCAAGGGACAGCGGCGAGCTCCTACGAGCAGTACTTC. As protein: CASSQGTAASSYEQYF.

This chain links TRBV6-1 with TRBJ2-5; D gene unclear. The J call may be faulty, since TRBJ2-7 better matches the DNA end. The CDR3 is 19 amino acids. Germline V gene data show CDR1 as MNHNS and CDR2 as SASEGT. The CDR3 here is CASSGTKPWTMGRSYEQYF. For the CDR3, the DNA is TGTGCCAGCAGTGGAACAAAACCCTGGACGATGGGTCGATCCTACGAGCAGTACTTC.

This chain links TRBV7-3 with TRBJ2-7; D is possibly TRBD1 (5 bases). The CDR3 has 14 residues. The germline V and J ends were trimmed by 2 bases and 1 base, with 9 bases remaining between them. Looked up from germline, CDR1 is SGHTA and CDR2 is FQGTGA. CDR3 loop: CASSLYPGSYEQYF. Here the CDR3 DNA reads TGTGCCAGCAGCTTATATCCAGGGTCCTACGAGCAGTACTTC.

This clone was recorded only once. One end of the junction fails to match germline, which may point to a read error. The chain carries TRBV7-7 and TRBJ1-1; D ambiguous. Germline V gene sequence: CDR1 SSHAT, CDR2 FNYEAQ (reference sequence). The CDR3 spans 17 residues. The CDR3 sequence: CASSLAIGLGVNTEAFF. The CDR3 nucleotides are TGTGCTAGCAGCTTAGCGATCGGACTTGGGGTAAACACTGAAGCTTTCTTT.

This rearrangement joins TRBV5-8 to TRBJ2-3, with D hard to call. The germline V gene has CDR1 SGHTS and CDR2 YDEGEE. Deletions cut 4 bases from V and 1 base from J, with 10 bases between. The CDR3 has 14 amino acids. The CDR3 region is CASSRTSGTDTQYF. The DNA of the CDR3 is TGTGCCAGCAGCCGAACCAGTGGCACAGATACGCAGTATTTT. Complete variable domain (other parts from reference TRBV5-8 and TRBJ2-3): EAGVTQSPTHLIKTRGQQATLRCSPISGHTSVYWYQQALGLGLQFLLWYDEGEERNRGNFPPRFSGRQFPNYSSELNVNALELEDSALYLCASSRTSGTDTQYFGPGTRLTVL.

The V and J genes are TRBV27 and TRBJ1-2, with D possibly being TRBD1 (5 bases). The CDR3 spans 15 residues. The V and J ends lost 2 bases and 4 bases respectively, with 14 bases between them. Germline loops: CDR1 MNHEY, CDR2 SMNVEV (reference sequence). The CDR3 reads CASSLNPPGPYGYTF. The CDR3 bases are TGTGCCAGCAGTTTAAATCCTCCAGGGCCCTATGGCTACACCTTC.

This sequence joins TRBV19 and TRBJ2-7; no firm D call. This CDR3 region has 12 residues. Germline lookup yields CDR1 LNHDA and CDR2 SQIVND (reference sequence). The ends were cut back, 4 bases at V and 2 bases at J, with 6 bases in the middle. This CDR3 reads CASSTSPYEQYF. The DNA for the CDR3 is TGTGCCAGTAGTACGTCACCCTACGAGCAGTACTTC.

V and J are TRBV27 and TRBJ1-2; D is uncertain. V was shortened by 6 bases and J by 4 bases, with 21 bases between the two germline ends. This CDR3 is built from 16 residues. From germline, CDR1 is MNHEY and CDR2 SMNVEV (reference sequence). The CDR3 DNA follows: TGTGCCAGCAGCCCCTCCCAGGCCGGAACCCTCTATGGCTACACCTTC. The encoded protein is CASSPSQAGTLYGYTF.

This chain joins TRBV5-8 and TRBJ2-7, with no clear D. Germline V gene lookup returns CDR1 SGHTS and CDR2 YDEGEE. The CDR3 runs 16 residues. The ends were cut back, 0 bases at V and 3 bases at J, with 16 bases in the middle. The CDR3 DNA reads as TGTGCCAGCAGCTTGGATCGGATATCCCCCTTCTACGAGCAGTACTTC. Residues: CASSLDRISPFYEQYF. Combining the CDR3 with reference TRBV5-8 and TRBJ2-7 gives the whole variable domain EAGVTQSPTHLIKTRGQQATLRCSPISGHTSVYWYQQALGLGLQFLLWYDEGEERNRGNFPPRFSGRQFPNYSSELNVNALELEDSALYLCASSLDRISPFYEQYFGPGTRLTVT.

The rearrangement links TRBV7-9 to TRBJ2-1; 7 bases fit TRBD2. This CDR3 is built from 15 residues. The V segment lost 2 bases and the J segment 8 bases; nucleotides outside the gene matches: 9. CDR1 is SEHNR, CDR2 FQNEAQ, per germline (reference sequence). The CDR3 region has the DNA TGTGCCAGCAGCTTACCAGCGGGATTTATATATGAGCAGTTCTTC. This translates into CASSLPAGFIYEQFF.

The rearrangement joins TRBV7-9 to TRBJ1-2; D not resolved. V lost 2 bases and J 5 bases, leaving 9 bases between the germline ends. The germline gives CDR1 SEHNR, CDR2 FQNEAQ (reference sequence). This CDR3 has 13 amino acids. CDR3 bases: TGTGCCAGCAGCTTACTTGCGGATTATGGCTACACCTTC. It codes for CASSLLADYGYTF.

The J gene is TRBJ1-1, the V gene TRBV18; 8 bases are a match to TRBD1. J was trimmed by 2 bases and V by 3 bases; bases with no gene match: 5. CDR3 length: 15 amino acids. Germline lookup yields CDR1 KGHSH and CDR2 LQKENI. The CDR3 DNA is TGTGCCAGCTCACCGTCAGGGGGCAGCAACACTGAAGCTTTCTTT. Translating it yields CASSPSGGSNTEAFF. The full variable domain, in which reference TRBV18 and TRBJ1-1 provide the parts outside the CDR3, is NAGVMQNPRHLVRRRGQEARLRCSPMKGHSHVYWYRQLPEEGLKFMVYLQKENIIDESGMPKERFSAEFPKEGPSILRIQQVVRGDSAAYFCASSPSGGSNTEAFFGQGTRLTVV.

The V and J genes are TRBV7-9 and TRBJ1-5; no reliable D call. This CDR3 spans 12 amino acids. Germline assignment: CDR1 SEHNR and CDR2 FQNEAQ (reference sequence). The V gene lost 8 bases and the J gene lost 5 bases, with 10 bases spanning the gap. The CDR3 sequence is CASSVGDQPQHF. The CDR3 DNA reads as TGTGCCAGCTCGGTCGGGGATCAGCCCCAGCATTTT.

The chain links TRBV7-6 to TRBJ2-5; 14 bases agree with TRBD2. The germline V gene encodes CDR1 SGHVS and CDR2 FNYEAQ. CDR3 length equals 18 residues. V gave up 3 bases and J gave up 3 bases; unmatched junction bases: 9. Here the CDR3 DNA reads TGTGCCAGCAGCTTCCGACTAGCGGGAGGGCCCTCTGAAGAGACCCAGTACTTC. Amino acid sequence: CASSFRLAGGPSEETQYF. The full variable domain, its missing parts supplied by reference TRBV7-6 and TRBJ2-5, is GAGVSQSPRYKVTKRGQDVALRCDPISGHVSLYWYRQALGQGPEFLTYFNYEAQQDKSGLPNDRFSAERPEGSISTLTIQRTEQRDSAMYRCASSFRLAGGPSEETQYFGPGTRLLVL.

V is TRBV4-1 and J is TRBJ2-3; TRBD2 matches 9 bases. Looked up from germline, CDR1 is MGHRA and CDR2 is YSYEKL. The CDR3 has 19 amino acids. V lost 2 bases to trimming and J lost 6 bases; unmatched junction nucleotides: 18. CDR3 amino acids: CASSQKISGSGGMVDTQYF. Here the CDR3 DNA reads TGCGCCAGCAGCCAAAAAATTAGCGGGAGCGGCGGAATGGTGGATACGCAGTATTTT.

This clone was seen just once. This chain links TRBV4-1 with TRBJ2-2; D ambiguous. Trimming pared 3 bases from V and 5 bases from J, leaving 10 bases between. Looked up from germline, CDR1 is MGHRA and CDR2 is YSYEKL. This CDR3 contains 14 residues. The CDR3 sequence is CASSHPLKTGELFF. The DNA for the CDR3 is TGCGCCAGCAGCCACCCCCTCAAAACCGGGGAGCTGTTTTTT.